This T cell receptor beta chain was retrieved from a study of shared clonotypes between healthy human individuals. For the study at large: Contributing individuals were a couple of females and a few males aged 18 to 49.

The CDR3 consists of 14 residues. Germline CDR1 and CDR2: SGDLS and YYNGEE. Trimming removed 3 bases at V and 2 bases at J, with 12 bases between. Findings and caveats of the study: Memory subsets had estimated richness that was generally smaller than that of naive subsets.

About this clone itself: The antigen remains undetermined.

The assay was immunoSEQ multiplex PCR, and TCRdb's table has in-frame clones only and misses some. Of roughly 720,000 clones in the sample, 90% were seen once. The chain carries TRBV9 and TRBJ2-7; D may be TRBD1 (5 bases). This sequence was found in a man aged 18-30 years in good health. Some clones in this sample may be carry-over from other donors' samples. Material for sequencing was memory CD8+ T cells from PBMCs. Noted subset: CD45RO+ cells pooled with CCR7-negative TemRA cells. CDR3 protein: CASSAAPDTYEQYF. In DNA, the CDR3 is TGTGCCAGCAGCGCCGCCCCGGACACCTACGAGCAGTACTTC.